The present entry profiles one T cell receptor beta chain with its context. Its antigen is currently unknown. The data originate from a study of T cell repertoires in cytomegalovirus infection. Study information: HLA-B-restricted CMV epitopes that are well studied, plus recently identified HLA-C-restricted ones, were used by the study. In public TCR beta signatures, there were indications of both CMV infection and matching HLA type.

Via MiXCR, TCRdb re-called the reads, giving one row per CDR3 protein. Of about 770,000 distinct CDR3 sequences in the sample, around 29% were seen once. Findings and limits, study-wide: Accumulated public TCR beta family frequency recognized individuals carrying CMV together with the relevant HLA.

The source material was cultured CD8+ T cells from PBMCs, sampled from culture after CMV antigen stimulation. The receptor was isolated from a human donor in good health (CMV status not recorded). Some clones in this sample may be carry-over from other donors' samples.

The CDR3 region has the DNA TGTGCTAGTGGTTTCCGACTAGCGGGGGGCTCAAGCTCCTACAATGAGCAGTTCTTC. This translates into CASGFRLAGGSSSYNEQFF. The chain uses TRBV12-5 and TRBJ2-1, with 13 bases lining up with TRBD2. Germline V CDR1 and CDR2: LGHNT, FRNRAP. The CDR3 sequence is 19 residues long. The junction had 8 bases not matched to a gene; V was cut back by 3 bases and J by 0 bases.